The 11 T cell receptor beta chains below come from one sample, sequenced in a study of blood T cell repertoires in COVID-19. Produced via immunoSEQ multiplex PCR; TCRdb's table is partial and in-frame only. The data contain fewer than 200,000 clones, 60% to 80% of them singletons. The source material was peripheral blood. The receptors come from a woman between 65 and 79 years old with acute or convalescent COVID-19.

This clone appeared once. This sequence joins TRBV19 and TRBJ1-1; a possible D gene is TRBD1 (5 bases). This CDR3 region has 12 residues. Germline values: CDR1 LNHDA, CDR2 SQIVND (reference sequence). Trimming cost V 2 bases and J 7 bases, with 8 bases left between them. CDR3 region: CASSIRQGEAFF. As DNA, the CDR3 is TGTGCCAGTAGTATACGGCAGGGTGAAGCTTTCTTT.

This clone was seen just once. The chain has TRBV11-2 and TRBJ2-5, with 9 bases lining up with TRBD2. CDR1 is SGHAT, CDR2 FQNNGV, per germline. The J segment lost 1 base and the V segment lost 5 bases, leaving 11 bases of the junction unmatched. The CDR3 covers 17 residues. The DNA of the CDR3 is TGTGCCAGCAGCACCACCCTCCAGACTAGCGGCCAAGAGACCCAGTACTTC. It yields the protein CASSTTLQTSGQETQYF. Together with reference TRBV11-2 and TRBJ2-5, the CDR3 gives the full variable domain: EAGVAQSPRYKIIEKRQSVAFWCNPISGHATLYWYQQILGQGPKLLIQFQNNGVVDDSQLPKDRFSAERLKGVDSTLKIQPAKLEDSAVYLCASSTTLQTSGQETQYFGPGTRLLVL.

There are a few counts of this clone. The chain employs TRBV19 and TRBJ2-5, with 10 bases identical to TRBD2. Trimming took 6 bases from V and 1 from J; bases not matched to a gene: 5. Germline CDR1 and CDR2: LNHDA and SQIVND (reference sequence). CDR3 length: 15 residues. DNA for the CDR3: TGTGCCAGTAGCCAACTAGCGGGAATCCAAGAGACCCAGTACTTC. As protein: CASSQLAGIQETQYF. Filled out from reference TRBV19 and TRBJ2-5, the complete variable domain reads DGGITQSPKYLFRKEGQNVTLSCEQNLNHDAMYWYRQDPGQGLRLIYYSQIVNDFQKGDIAEGYSVSREKKESFPLTVTSAQKNPTAFYLCASSQLAGIQETQYFGPGTRLLVL.

With regard to this clone: Compared with germline, one end of the junction differs, possibly owing to a read error. The chain combines TRBV4-1 with TRBJ2-7, with 9 bases aligning to TRBD2. CDR1 is MGHRA, CDR2 YSYEKL, per germline. The CDR3 length is 16 residues. For the CDR3, the DNA is TGCGCCAGCAGTCAAGCTAGCGCGGGAGGGATATACGAGCAGTACTTC. This encodes CASSQASAGGIYEQYF.

The J gene is TRBJ1-1, the V gene TRBV30; 8 bases match TRBD1. V lost 3 bases and J lost 12; bases outside the gene matches: 9. In germline, CDR1 is GTSNPN, CDR2 SVGIG (reference sequence). CDR3 size: 12 residues. CDR3 amino acids: CAWSDGQGLSFF. CDR3 sequence (DNA): TGTGCCTGGAGCGACGGACAGGGTTTATCTTTCTTT.

The CDR3 bases are TGTGCCAGCAGCCGCCCGGGACTAGGTGACAATGAGCAGTTCTTC. This sequence encodes CASSRPGLGDNEQFF. The chain recombines TRBV28 with TRBJ2-1, with 8 bases aligning to TRBD2. This CDR3 region has 15 residues. CDR1 and CDR2 from the germline V gene are MDHEN and SYDVKM. After removal of 6 bases from V and 5 bases from J, the junction contained 9 bases not matched to a gene.

The chain couples TRBV9 to TRBJ2-1; D call uncertain. This CDR3 spans 11 amino acids. Germline V CDR1 and CDR2: SGDLS, YYNGEE. The V gene lost 0 bases and the J gene lost 8 bases, with 3 bases spanning the gap. The CDR3 loop reads CASSVGDEQFF. For the CDR3, the DNA is TGTGCCAGCAGCGTAGGAGATGAGCAGTTCTTC.

The CDR3 coding sequence is TGTGCCAGCAGTACGAGACTGGGGGGCTATGGCTACACCTTC. It encodes CASSTRLGGYGYTF. The chain joins TRBV28 to TRBJ1-2; D might be TRBD1 (5 bases). This CDR3 spans 14 amino acids. Germline lookup yields CDR1 MDHEN and CDR2 SYDVKM. Trimming removed 5 bases at V and 4 bases at J, with 14 bases between.

CDR3 residues: CASRRLETDTQYF. The CDR3 region has the DNA TGTGCCAGCAGGAGACTCGAAACAGATACGCAGTATTTT. This chain joins TRBV2 and TRBJ2-3, with D hard to call. V dropped 6 bases and J dropped 3 bases, with 10 bases sitting between them. Per germline, CDR1 SNHLY and CDR2 FYNNEI. CDR3 length: 13 amino acids.

The CDR3 nucleotides read TGTGCCAGTAGTTTCACAGGGGACGGAGGCCAGCCCCAGCATTTT. The encoded protein is CASSFTGDGGQPQHF. V is TRBV19 and J is TRBJ1-5; the match to TRBD1 covers 7 bases. The CDR3 consists of 15 residues. V was pared by 5 bases and J by 7 bases, with 11 bases of the junction left unmatched. The germline V gene encodes CDR1 LNHDA and CDR2 SQIVND (reference sequence).

The rearrangement joins TRBV7-2 to TRBJ1-5; TRBD1 matches 8 bases. This CDR3 spans 15 amino acids. CDR1 is SGHTA and CDR2 is FQGNSA in the germline V gene. V was pared by 1 base and J by 6 bases, with 5 bases of the junction left unmatched. The CDR3 region is CASSLVQGASQPQHF. For the CDR3, the DNA is TGTGCCAGCAGCTTAGTGCAGGGGGCAAGTCAGCCCCAGCATTTT.